This entry features one T cell receptor (beta chain) sequence. Its antigen is unknown. V shed 1 base and J shed 7 bases, with 14 bases lying between them. The CDR3 runs to 16 residues. Germline V gene data show CDR1 as SGHTA and CDR2 as FQGNSA. The sample belongs to a study of blood T cells in healthy people across ages. Whole-study results and caveats: Long-lived donors exceeded aged donors in naive CD4+ cells and diversity.

Samples each had at least 5.5 micrograms of total RNA extracted. Alongside a J-beta primer mix, a sample-barcoded 5' primer served in a second PCR lasting 7 to 11 cycles. TCRdb recomputed calls from the 5' RACE reads with MiXCR, one row per CDR3 protein. The sample has about 1.8 million distinct CDR3 sequences, around half seen once. The material sequenced was blood. V is TRBV7-2 and J is TRBJ1-6, with a possible D match to TRBD1 (5 bases). This receptor was identified in a woman in her forties in good health. CDR3 coding DNA: TGTGCCAGCAGCTTAGTGGGGGGGACCATCAATTCACCCCTCCACTTT. It codes for CASSLVGGTINSPLHF.